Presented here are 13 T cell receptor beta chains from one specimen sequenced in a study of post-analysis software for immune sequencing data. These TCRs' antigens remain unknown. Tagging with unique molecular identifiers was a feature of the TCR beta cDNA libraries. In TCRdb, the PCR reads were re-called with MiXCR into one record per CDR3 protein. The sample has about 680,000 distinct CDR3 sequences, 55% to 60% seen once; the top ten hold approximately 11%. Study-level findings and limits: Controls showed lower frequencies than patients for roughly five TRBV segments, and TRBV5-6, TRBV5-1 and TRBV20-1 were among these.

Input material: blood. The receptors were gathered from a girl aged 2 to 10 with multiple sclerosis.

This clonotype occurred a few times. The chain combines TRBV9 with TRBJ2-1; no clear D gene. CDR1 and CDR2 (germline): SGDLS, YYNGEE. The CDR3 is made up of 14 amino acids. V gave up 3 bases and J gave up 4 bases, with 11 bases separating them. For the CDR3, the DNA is TGTGCCAGCAGCGGGCCGTACTTATACAATGAGCAGTTCTTC. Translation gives CASSGPYLYNEQFF.

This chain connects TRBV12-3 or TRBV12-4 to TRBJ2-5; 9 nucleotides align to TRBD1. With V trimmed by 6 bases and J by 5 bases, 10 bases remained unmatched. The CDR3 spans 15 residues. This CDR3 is CASSSTDRGVETQYF. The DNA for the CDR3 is TGTGCCAGCAGCTCCACGGACAGGGGTGTGGAGACCCAGTACTTC.

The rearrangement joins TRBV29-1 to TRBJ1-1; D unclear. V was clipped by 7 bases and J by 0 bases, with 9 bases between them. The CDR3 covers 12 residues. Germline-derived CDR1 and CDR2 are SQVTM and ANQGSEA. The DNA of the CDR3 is TGCAGCGAGAGGACCGTGAACACTGAAGCTTTCTTT. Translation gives CSERTVNTEAFF.

The chain's CDR3 is CSASGLAGDRDTQYF. CDR3 nucleotide sequence: TGCAGTGCTTCCGGACTAGCGGGAGATCGAGATACGCAGTATTTT. The rearrangement joins TRBV20-1 to TRBJ2-3; 13 bases map to TRBD2. The CDR3 is 15 residues long. Germline CDR1 DFQATT, CDR2 SNEGSKA (reference sequence). The V segment lost 5 bases and the J segment 5 bases; nucleotides outside the gene matches: 7.

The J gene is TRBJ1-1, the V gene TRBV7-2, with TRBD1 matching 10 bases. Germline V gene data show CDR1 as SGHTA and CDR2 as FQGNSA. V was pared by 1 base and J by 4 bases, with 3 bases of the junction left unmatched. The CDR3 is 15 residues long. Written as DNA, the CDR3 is TGTGCCAGCAGCTTAGAGGGACAGGGGCCCACTGAAGCTTTCTTT. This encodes CASSLEGQGPTEAFF.

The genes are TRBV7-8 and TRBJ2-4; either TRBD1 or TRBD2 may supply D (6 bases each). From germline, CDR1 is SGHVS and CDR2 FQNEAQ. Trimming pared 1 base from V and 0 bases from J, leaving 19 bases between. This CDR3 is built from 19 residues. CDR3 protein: CASSLDISVGGLAKNIQYF. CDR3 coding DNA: TGTGCCAGCAGCTTAGATATTAGCGTAGGGGGGCTAGCCAAAAACATTCAGTACTTC.

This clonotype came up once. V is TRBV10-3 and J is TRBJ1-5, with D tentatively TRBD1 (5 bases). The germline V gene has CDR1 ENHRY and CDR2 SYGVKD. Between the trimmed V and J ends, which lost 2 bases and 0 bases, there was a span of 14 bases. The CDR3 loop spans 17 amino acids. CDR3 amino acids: CAISEGYRQSSNQPQHF. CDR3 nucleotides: TGTGCCATCAGTGAGGGGTACAGACAGTCTAGCAATCAGCCCCAGCATTTT.

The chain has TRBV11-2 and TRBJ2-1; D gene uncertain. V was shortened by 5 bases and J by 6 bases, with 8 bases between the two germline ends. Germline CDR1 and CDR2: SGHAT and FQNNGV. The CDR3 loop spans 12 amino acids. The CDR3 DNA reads TGTGCCAGCAGCCCTCAATCCAATGAGCAGTTCTTC. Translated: CASSPQSNEQFF.

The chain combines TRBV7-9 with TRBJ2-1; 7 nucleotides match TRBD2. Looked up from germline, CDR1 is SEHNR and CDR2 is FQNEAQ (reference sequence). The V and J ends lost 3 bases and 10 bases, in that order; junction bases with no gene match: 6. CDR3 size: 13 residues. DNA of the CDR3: TGTGCCAGCAGCTTCGGCGGGAGCAGCGAGCAGTTCTTC. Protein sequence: CASSFGGSSEQFF.

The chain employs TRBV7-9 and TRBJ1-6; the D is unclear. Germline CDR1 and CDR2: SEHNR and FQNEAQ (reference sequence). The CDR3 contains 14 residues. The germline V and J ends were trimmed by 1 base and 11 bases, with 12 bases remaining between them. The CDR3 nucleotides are TGTGCCAGCAGCTTAGAAGGCCGGGGTCCACCCCTCCACTTT. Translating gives CASSLEGRGPPLHF.

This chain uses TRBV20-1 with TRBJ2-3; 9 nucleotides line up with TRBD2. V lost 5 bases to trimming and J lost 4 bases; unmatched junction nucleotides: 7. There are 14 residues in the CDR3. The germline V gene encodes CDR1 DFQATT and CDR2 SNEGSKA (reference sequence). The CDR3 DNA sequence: TGCAGTGCTGGGCGGGGGGGCCTCCCAGATACGCAGTATTTT. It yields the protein CSAGRGGLPDTQYF.

Here the CDR3 DNA reads TGTGCCAGTAGTATAGCTAGCGGGAGAGGGAGCACCGGGGAGCTGTTTTTT. It encodes CASSIASGRGSTGELFF. V is TRBV19 and J is TRBJ2-2; 10 bases are shared with TRBD2. Germline V gene data show CDR1 as LNHDA and CDR2 as SQIVND (reference sequence). This CDR3 has 17 residues. V was pared by 1 base and J by 4 bases, with 6 bases of the junction left unmatched.

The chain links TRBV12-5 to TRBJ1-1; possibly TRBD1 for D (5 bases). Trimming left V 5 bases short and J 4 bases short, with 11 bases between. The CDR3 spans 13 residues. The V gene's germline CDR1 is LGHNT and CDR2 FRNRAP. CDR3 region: CASGAGGSTEAFF. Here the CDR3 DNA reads TGTGCTAGTGGTGCTGGGGGTTCCACTGAAGCTTTCTTT.